This TCR beta chain was identified in a study of blood T cell repertoires in COVID-19. The overall study: T cells, B-cell-depleted T cells, or PBMCs supplied cDNA or gDNA.

The table came from immunoSEQ multiplex PCR; TCRdb's copy has only in-frame clones and leaves some out. The sample contains just under 350,000 clones, 85% to 90% of which appear only once. The Seattle site enrolled patients during active infection and followed them longitudinally. Sample: peripheral blood. This TCR was recovered from a woman in her seventies with COVID-19, enrolled during active disease.

CDR3 region: CASSPVSRTDRGRSGYTF. CDR3 bases: TGTGCCAGCAGCCCCGTATCTAGAACTGACAGGGGGCGGTCTGGCTACACCTTC. This chain connects TRBV11-2 to TRBJ1-2; 10 bases align to TRBD1. After removal of 5 bases from V and 7 bases from J, the junction contained 19 bases not matched to a gene. The CDR3 extends over 18 amino acids. Germline CDR1 reads SGHAT; CDR2 reads FQNNGV.